What follows are 4 T cell receptor beta chains derived from one specimen sequenced in a study of cytomegalovirus exposure and HLA in healthy donors. The PCR employed 60 Vbeta primers together with 13 Jbeta primers. Assay: immunoSEQ multiplex PCR; the TCRdb copy retains only in-frame clones and omits some. The sample records 130,000 to 150,000 clones, about four fifths being singletons. Specimen: PBMCs. The receptors originated from a man between 40 and 49 years old in good health and CMV-seronegative.

V and J are TRBV6-5 and TRBJ2-7; D might be TRBD2 (5 bases). With 4 bases removed from V and 2 bases from J, the gap between germline ends came to 12 bases. From germline, CDR1 is MNHEY and CDR2 SVGAGI. CDR3 length: 14 residues. CDR3 protein: CASSFARGAYEQYF. The CDR3 DNA follows: TGTGCCAGCAGTTTTGCTCGGGGAGCCTACGAGCAGTACTTC.

The chain joins TRBV29-1 to TRBJ2-1, with TRBD2 matching 10 bases. CDR1 is SQVTM, CDR2 ANQGSEA, per germline. Unmatched junction bases numbered 7, after V lost 0 bases and J lost 5 bases. The CDR3 is 16 amino acids. The chain's CDR3 is CSVEDMERGGNNEQFF. CDR3 sequence (DNA): TGCAGCGTTGAAGATATGGAGCGGGGGGGCAACAATGAGCAGTTCTTC.

The CDR3 coding sequence is TGCGCCAGCAGCTGGGACAGGCTTACCTACGAGCAGTACTTC. Translated, it gives CASSWDRLTYEQYF. The chain uses TRBV5-1 and TRBJ2-7; TRBD1 agrees at 8 bases. V trimming: 3 bases; J trimming: 2 bases; junction bases outside the gene matches: 4. The CDR3 consists of 14 residues. CDR1 SGHRS and CDR2 YFSETQ come from the germline V gene.

The V and J genes are TRBV7-9 and TRBJ1-4; D remains ambiguous. Trimming removed 5 bases from V and 8 bases from J, with 9 bases in between. The germline V gene has CDR1 SEHNR and CDR2 FQNEAQ (reference sequence). This CDR3 comprises 12 residues. For the CDR3, the DNA is TGTGCCAGCAGCCGTCTCGAGGAAAAACTGTTTTTT. Translating it yields CASSRLEEKLFF.